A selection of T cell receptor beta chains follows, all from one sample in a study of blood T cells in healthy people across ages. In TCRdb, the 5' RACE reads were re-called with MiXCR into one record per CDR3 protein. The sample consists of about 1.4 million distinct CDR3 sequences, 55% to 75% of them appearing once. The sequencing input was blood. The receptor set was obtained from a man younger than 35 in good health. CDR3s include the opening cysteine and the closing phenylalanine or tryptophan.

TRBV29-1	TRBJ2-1	CSGQSSYNEQFF
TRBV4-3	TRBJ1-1	CASSQVSGITEAFF
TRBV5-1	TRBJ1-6	CTSSSGQGFSPLHF
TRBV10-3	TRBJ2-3	CATSPFSGRAADTQYF
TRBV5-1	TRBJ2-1	CASTRHDGYNEQFF
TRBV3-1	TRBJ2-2	CASSRTGPAGELFF
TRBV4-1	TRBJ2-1	CASSRGQSTYNEQFF
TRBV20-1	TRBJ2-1	CSARDRASGGYSGGNKQFF
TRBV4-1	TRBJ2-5	CASSQLAGETQYF
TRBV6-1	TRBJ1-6	CASSPKIAFVDYNSPLHF
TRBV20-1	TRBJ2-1	CSARAENHNEQFF
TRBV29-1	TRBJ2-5	CSAQTSGGLQETQYF
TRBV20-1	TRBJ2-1	CSARVNRDNEQFF
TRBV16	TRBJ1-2	CASSSGVTNYGYTF
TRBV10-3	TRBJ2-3	CAISERVGGATDTQYF
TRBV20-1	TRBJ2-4	CSATFPDRLAKNIQYF
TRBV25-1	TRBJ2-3	CASMHLSGTGSLTDTQYF
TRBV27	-	CASSLYADLRGEQYF
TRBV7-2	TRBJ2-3	CASSLQTGRSTDTQYF
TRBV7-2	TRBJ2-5	CASSLGRPTGTSTYF
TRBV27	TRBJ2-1	CASSLGMEQDEQFF
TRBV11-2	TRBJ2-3	CASSFGITEDTQYF
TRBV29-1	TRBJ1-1	CSAQREGVNTEAFF
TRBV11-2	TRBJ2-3	CASSRRPPGLAGVWSTDTQYF
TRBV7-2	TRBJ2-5	CASSLVGGMGETQYF
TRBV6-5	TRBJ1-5	CASSRDRRQPQHF
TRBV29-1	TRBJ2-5	CSVMGRLVETQYF
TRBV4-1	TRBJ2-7	CASSPQDTYEQYF
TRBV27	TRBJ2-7	CASRAPVYEQYF
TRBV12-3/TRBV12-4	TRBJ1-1	CASSLKVKKAEAFF
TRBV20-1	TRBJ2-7	CSARDPSGALTYEQYF
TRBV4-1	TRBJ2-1	CASSQDGREMEQFF
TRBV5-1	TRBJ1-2	CASRSPGPKNYGYTF
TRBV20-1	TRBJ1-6	CSARGEIPLHF
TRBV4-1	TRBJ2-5	CASSPRWSSETQYF
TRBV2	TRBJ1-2	CASSEQTPYGYTF
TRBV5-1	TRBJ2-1	CASSFGTGSHEQFF
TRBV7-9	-	CASSLGLANTYEQYF
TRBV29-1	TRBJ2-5	CSVTGTEETQYF
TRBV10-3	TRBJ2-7	CAISEGGSPYEQYF
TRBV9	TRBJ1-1	CASSVLQENTEAFF
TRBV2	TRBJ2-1	CASSAGRSRSYNEQFF
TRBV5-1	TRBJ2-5	CASRRARSSETQYF
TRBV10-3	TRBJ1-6	CAISEQTGFSPLHF
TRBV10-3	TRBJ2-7	CAIGRGGGYAVYEQYF
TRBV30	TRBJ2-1	CAWSVSQINEQFF